The clone carrying this TCR beta chain was found a few times. Antigen specificity is unknown. TCRdb re-derived calls from the 5' RACE reads in MiXCR, one entry per CDR3 protein. The sample contains 300,000 to 350,000 distinct CDR3 sequences, roughly 13% of which appear only once. The CDR3 totals 13 residues. CDR1 is MNHEY, CDR2 SMNVEV, per germline (reference sequence). With 5 bases clipped from V and 3 bases from J, the junction kept 3 bases outside the gene matches. This specimen comes from a study of T-cell memory formation after mild COVID-19. Study summary: The study found TCR clusters largely donor specific. Overall study findings and caveats: Clones from the second wave (peaking day 37) had unconfirmed SARS-CoV-2 specificity.

The receptor was derived from a man younger than 30 who had mild COVID-19 (a few samples of this study predate the infection). Cell type and time point are not known. Input material: PBMCs or a T cell subset sorted from them (not recorded which). V gene TRBV27 combines with J gene TRBJ2-7; 8 bases match TRBD1. The CDR3, as DNA: TGTGCCAGCAGTCCCAGGGGGCTCTACGAGCAGTACGTC. It specifies CASSPRGLYEQYV.